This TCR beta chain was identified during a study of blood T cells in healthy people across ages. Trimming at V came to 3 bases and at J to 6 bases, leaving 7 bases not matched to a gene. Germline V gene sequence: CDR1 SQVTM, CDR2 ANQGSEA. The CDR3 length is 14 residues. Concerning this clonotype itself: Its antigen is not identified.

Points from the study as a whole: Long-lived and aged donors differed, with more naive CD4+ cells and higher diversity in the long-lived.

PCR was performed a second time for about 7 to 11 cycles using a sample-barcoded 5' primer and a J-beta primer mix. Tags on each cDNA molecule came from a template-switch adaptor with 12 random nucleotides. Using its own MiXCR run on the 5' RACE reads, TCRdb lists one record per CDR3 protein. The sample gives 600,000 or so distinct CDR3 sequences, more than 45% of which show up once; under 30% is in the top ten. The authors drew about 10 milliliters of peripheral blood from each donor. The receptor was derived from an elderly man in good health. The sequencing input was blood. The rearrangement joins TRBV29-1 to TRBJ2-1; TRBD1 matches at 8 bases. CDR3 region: CSVDRGQVGNEQFF. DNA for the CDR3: TGCAGCGTTGACAGGGGGCAGGTGGGCAATGAGCAGTTCTTC.